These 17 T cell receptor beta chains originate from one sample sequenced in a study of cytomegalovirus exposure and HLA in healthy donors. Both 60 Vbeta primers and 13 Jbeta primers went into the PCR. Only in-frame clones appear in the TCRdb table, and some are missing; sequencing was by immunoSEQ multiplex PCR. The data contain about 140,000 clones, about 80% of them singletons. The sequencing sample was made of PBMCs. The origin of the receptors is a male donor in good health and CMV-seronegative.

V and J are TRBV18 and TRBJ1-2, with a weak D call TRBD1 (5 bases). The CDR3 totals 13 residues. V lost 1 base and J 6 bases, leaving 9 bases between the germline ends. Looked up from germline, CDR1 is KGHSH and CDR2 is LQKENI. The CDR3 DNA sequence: TGTGCCAGCTCACCACTGGGGCGCCATGGCTACACCTTC. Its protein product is CASSPLGRHGYTF.

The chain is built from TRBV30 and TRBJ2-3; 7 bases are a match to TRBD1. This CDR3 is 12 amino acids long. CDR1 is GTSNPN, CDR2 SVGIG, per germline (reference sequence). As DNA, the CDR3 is TGTGCGTTCCGGGACAGACCAGATACGCAGTATTTT. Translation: CAFRDRPDTQYF.

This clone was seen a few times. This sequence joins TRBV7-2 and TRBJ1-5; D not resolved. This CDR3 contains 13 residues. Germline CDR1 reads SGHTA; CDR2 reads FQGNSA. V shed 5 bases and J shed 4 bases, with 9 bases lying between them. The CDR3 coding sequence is TGTGCCAGCAGCCCCTCGACAAATCAGCCCCAGCATTTT. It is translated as CASSPSTNQPQHF.

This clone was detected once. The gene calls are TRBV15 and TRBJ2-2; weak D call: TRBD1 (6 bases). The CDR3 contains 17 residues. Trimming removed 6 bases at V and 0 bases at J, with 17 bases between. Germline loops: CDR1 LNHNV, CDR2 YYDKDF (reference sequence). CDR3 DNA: TGTGCCACCAGTAGCCTAGACACAGGGACGAACACCGGGGAGCTGTTTTTT. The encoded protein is CATSSLDTGTNTGELFF. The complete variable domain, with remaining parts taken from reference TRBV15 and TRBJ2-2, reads DAMVIQNPRYQVTQFGKPVTLSCSQTLNHNVMYWYQQKSSQAPKLLFHYYDKDFNNEADTPDNFQSRRPNTSFCFLDIRSPGLGDTAMYLCATSSLDTGTNTGELFFGEGSRLTVL.

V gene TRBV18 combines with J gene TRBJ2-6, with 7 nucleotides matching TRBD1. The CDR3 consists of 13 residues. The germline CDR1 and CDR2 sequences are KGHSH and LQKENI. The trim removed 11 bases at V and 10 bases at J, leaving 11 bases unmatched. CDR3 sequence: CAGAGGQVNVLTF. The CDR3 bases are TGTGCCGGCGCCGGAGGACAGGTAAACGTCCTGACTTTC.

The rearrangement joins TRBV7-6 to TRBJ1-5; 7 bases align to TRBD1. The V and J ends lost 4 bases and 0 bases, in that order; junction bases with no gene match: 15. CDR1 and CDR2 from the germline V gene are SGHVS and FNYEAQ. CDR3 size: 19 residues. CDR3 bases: TGTGCCAGCAGCTCATTGACAGGGAAGAAGAGTGTTAGCAATCAGCCCCAGCATTTT. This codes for CASSSLTGKKSVSNQPQHF.

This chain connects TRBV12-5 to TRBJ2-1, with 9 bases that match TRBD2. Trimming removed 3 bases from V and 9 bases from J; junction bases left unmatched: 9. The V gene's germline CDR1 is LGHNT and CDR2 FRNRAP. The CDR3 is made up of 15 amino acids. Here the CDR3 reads CASGLLAGGRGEQFF. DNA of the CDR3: TGTGCTAGTGGTTTACTGGCGGGGGGGCGGGGTGAGCAGTTCTTC. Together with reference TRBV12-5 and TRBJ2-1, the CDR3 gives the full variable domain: DARVTQTPRHKVTEMGQEVTMRCQPILGHNTVFWYRQTMMQGLELLAYFRNRAPLDDSGMPKDRFSAEMPDATLATLKIQPSEPRDSAVYFCASGLLAGGRGEQFFGPGTRLTVL.

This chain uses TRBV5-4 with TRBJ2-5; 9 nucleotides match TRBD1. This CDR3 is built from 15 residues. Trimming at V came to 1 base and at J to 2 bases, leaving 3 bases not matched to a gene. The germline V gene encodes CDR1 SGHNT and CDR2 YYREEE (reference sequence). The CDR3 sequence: CASSLRDRVQETQYF. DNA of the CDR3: TGTGCCAGCAGCTTGCGGGACAGGGTACAAGAGACCCAGTACTTC.

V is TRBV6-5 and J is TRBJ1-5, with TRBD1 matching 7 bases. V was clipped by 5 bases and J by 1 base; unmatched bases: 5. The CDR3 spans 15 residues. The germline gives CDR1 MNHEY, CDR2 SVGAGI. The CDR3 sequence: CASSPYRGSNQPQHF. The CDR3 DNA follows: TGTGCCAGCAGTCCCTACAGGGGAAGCAATCAGCCCCAGCATTTT.

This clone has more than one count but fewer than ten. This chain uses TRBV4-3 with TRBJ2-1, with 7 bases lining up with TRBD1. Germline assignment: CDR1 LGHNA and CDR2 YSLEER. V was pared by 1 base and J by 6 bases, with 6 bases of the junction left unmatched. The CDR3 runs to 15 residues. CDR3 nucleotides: TGCGCCAGCAGCCAAGTCCAGACAGGGCTCAATGAGCAGTTCTTC. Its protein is CASSQVQTGLNEQFF.

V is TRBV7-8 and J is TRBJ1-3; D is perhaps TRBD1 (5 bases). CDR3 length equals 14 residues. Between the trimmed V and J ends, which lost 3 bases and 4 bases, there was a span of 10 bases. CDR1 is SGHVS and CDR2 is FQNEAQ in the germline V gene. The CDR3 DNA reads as TGTGCCAGCAGCTTTGGGGGGGAAGGAAACACCATATATTTT. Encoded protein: CASSFGGEGNTIYF. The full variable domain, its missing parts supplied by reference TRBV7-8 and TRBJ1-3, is GAGVSQSPRYKVAKRGQDVALRCDPISGHVSLFWYQQALGQGPEFLTYFQNEAQLDKSGLPSDRFFAERPEGSVSTLKIQRTQQEDSAVYLCASSFGGEGNTIYFGEGSWLTVV.

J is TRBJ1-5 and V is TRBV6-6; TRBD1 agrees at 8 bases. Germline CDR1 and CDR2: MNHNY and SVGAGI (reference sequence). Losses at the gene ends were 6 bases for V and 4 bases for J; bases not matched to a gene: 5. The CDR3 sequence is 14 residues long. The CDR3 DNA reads TGTGCCAGCAGCGGACAGGGCGATAATCAGCCCCAGCATTTT. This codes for CASSGQGDNQPQHF.

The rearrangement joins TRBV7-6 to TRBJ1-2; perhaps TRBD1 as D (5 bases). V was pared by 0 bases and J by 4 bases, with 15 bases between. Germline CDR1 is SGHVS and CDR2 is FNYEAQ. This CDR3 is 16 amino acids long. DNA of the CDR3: TGTGCCAGCAGCTTAGCGGGGCCGGGGGAGGTCTATGGCTACACCTTC. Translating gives CASSLAGPGEVYGYTF.

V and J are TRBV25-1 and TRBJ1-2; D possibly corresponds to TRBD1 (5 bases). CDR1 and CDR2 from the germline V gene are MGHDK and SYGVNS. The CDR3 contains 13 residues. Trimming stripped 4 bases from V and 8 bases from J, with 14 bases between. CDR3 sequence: CASSAAGQLGYTF. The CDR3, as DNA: TGTGCCAGCAGTGCGGCGGGGCAATTGGGCTACACCTTC.

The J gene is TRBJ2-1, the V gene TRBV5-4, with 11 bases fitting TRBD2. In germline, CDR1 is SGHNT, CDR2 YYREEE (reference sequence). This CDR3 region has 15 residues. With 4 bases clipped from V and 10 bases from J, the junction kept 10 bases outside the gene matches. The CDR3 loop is CASSLGLAARSEQFF. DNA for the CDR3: TGTGCCAGCAGCCTGGGACTAGCGGCCCGGAGCGAGCAGTTCTTC.

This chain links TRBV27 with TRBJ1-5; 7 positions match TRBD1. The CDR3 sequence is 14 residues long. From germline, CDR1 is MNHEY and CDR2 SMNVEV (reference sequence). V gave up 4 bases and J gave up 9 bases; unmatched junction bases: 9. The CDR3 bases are TGTGCCAGCAGTTCTACCGGGACAGCTCTGCCCCAGCATTTT. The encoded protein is CASSSTGTALPQHF.

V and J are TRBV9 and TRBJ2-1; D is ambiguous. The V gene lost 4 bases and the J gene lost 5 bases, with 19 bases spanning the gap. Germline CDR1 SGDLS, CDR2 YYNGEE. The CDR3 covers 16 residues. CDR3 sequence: CASSRLPGEVDNEQFF. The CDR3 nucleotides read TGTGCCAGCAGCCGCCTTCCCGGTGAGGTCGACAATGAGCAGTTCTTC.